Below, one TCR beta chain is given with its context. The germline V gene has CDR1 LGHNA and CDR2 YSLEER. CDR3 length: 14 residues. Trimming took 1 base from V and 6 from J, leaving 10 bases between them. The sample belongs to a study of blood T cell repertoires in COVID-19. Some clones are missing from TCRdb's copy, which holds only in-frame ones; the method was immunoSEQ multiplex PCR. The repertoire includes roughly 260,000 clones, about 87% of them detected once, and 2.3% sits in the top ten. This TCR was sampled from a woman between 50 and 59 years old with acute or convalescent COVID-19. The chain joins TRBV4-3 to TRBJ2-1; D perhaps matches TRBD1 (5 bases). Sequencing input: peripheral blood. CDR3 coding DNA: TGCGCCAGCAGCCAAGTAGGGGTTGTCAATGAGCAGTTCTTC. Its translation: CASSQVGVVNEQFF.